This T cell receptor beta chain was identified in a study of T-cell reconstitution after alpha-beta-depleted transplantation in children. Findings and limits, study-wide: Surviving recipient T cells and intrathymic progenitors accounted for some patients' high TCRbeta diversity at day 60. Several hundred expanded graft clones reportedly supplied alpha-beta T cells about two months after transplant.

The authors prepared the TCRbeta library with unique molecular identifiers. MiXCR was run by TCRdb on the PCR reads, yielding one entry per CDR3 protein. The repertoire holds 500,000 to 650,000 distinct CDR3 sequences, 10% to 15% seen once, with 2.2% in the top ten. The CDR3 spans 15 residues. CDR1 and CDR2 (germline): SGHDN, FVKESK. Trimming left V 1 base short and J 3 bases short, with 13 bases between. As regards this clonotype: As yet, its antigen is unknown.

The chain recombines TRBV14 with TRBJ2-7, with no clear D. This clonotype was sampled from a male patient between 10 and 17 years old who had a stem cell transplant for acute myeloid leukemia, so the T cells may come from the graft donor. The starting material was PBMCs, mostly from graft donor cells, obtained 360 days after TCRalphabeta/CD19-depleted stem cell transplant. CDR3 DNA sequence: TGTGCCAGCAGCCAAGGAACCACCCTTTACTACGAGCAGTACTTC. Its protein is CASSQGTTLYYEQYF.